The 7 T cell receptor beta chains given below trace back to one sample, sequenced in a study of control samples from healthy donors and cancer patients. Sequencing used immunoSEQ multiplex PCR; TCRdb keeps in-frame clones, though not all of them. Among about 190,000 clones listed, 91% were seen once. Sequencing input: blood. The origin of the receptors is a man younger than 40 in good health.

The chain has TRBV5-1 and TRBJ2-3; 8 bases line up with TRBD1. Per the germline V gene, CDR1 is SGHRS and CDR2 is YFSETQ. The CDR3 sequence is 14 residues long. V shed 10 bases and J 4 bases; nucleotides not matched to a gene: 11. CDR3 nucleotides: TGCGCCTGCACAGGGGGATTGGTGGCAGATACGCAGTATTTT. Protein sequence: CACTGGLVADTQYF. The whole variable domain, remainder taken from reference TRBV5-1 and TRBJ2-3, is KAGVTQTPRYLIKTRGQQVTLSCSPISGHRSVSWYQQTPGQGLQFLFEYFSETQRNKGNFPGRFSGRQFSNSRSEMNVSTLELGDSALYLCACTGGLVADTQYFGPGTRLTVL.

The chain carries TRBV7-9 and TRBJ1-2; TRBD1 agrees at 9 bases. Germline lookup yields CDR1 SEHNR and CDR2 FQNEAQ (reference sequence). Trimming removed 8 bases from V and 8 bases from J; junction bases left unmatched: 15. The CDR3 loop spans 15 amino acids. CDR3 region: CASLPGQGYLGGYTF. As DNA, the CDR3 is TGTGCCAGCTTACCGGGACAGGGTTATTTGGGAGGCTACACCTTC.

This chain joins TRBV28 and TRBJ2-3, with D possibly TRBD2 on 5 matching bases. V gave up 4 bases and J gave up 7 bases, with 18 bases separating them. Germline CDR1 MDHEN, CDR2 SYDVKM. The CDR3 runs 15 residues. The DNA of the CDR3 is TGTGCCAGCAGTTCGGCGGAGGCAGGCATTTATACGCAGTATTTT. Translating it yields CASSSAEAGIYTQYF.

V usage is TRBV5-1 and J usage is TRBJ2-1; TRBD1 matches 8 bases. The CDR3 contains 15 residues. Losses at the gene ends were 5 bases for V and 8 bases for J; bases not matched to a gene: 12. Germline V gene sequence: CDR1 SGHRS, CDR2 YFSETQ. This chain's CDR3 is CASSSGTGATDEQFF. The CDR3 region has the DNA TGCGCCAGCAGTTCCGGGACAGGAGCTACGGATGAGCAGTTCTTC.

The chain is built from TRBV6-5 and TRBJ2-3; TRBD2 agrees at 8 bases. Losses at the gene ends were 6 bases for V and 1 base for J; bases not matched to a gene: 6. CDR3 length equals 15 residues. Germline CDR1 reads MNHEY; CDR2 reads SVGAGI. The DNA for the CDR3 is TGTGCCAGCAGAACCGGGGGGGCCGGCACAGATACGCAGTATTTT. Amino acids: CASRTGGAGTDTQYF.

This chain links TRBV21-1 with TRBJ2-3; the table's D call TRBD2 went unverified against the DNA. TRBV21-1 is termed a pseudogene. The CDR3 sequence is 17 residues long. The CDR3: CASSKPYTTGRADTQYF. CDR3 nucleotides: TGTGCCAGCAGCAAACCCTATACTACTGGCCGGGCAGATACGCAGTATTTT.

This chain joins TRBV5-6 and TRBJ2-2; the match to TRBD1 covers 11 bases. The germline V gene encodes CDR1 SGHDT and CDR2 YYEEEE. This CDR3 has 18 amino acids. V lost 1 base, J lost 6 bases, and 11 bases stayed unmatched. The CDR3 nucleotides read TGTGCCAGCAGCTTGAGAGGTAACGGGGACAGGGGGGCCGGGGAGCTGTTTTTT. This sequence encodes CASSLRGNGDRGAGELFF.